This T cell receptor beta chain was recorded in a study of blood T cell repertoires in COVID-19. Repertoires were generated with immunoSEQ multiplex PCR, while TCRdb's copy carries only in-frame clones and drops some. The sample carries around 230,000 clones, about 88% recorded once. V shed 4 bases and J shed 2 bases, with 14 bases lying between them. CDR3 length: 15 residues. Germline V gives CDR1 LGHNA, CDR2 YSLEER. Sequenced: PBMCs or T cells enriched from blood (not recorded which). The rearrangement joins TRBV4-3 to TRBJ1-1; D unclear. This TCR was recovered from a woman in her twenties or thirties who had recovered from COVID-19. The chain's CDR3 is CASSREETYNTEAFF. The CDR3 coding sequence is TGCGCCAGCAGCCGAGAGGAGACGTACAACACTGAAGCTTTCTTT.